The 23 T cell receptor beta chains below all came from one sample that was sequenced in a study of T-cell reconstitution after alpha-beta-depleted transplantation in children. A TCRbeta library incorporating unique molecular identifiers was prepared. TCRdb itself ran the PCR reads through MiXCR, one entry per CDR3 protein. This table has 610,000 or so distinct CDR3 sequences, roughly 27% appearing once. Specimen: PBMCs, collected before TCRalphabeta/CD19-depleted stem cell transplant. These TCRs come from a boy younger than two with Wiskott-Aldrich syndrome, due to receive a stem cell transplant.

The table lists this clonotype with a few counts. In DNA, the CDR3 is TGTGCCAGCAGGGGCCTCCGGGACACCTTATACAATGAGCAGTTCTTC. Amino acids: CASRGLRDTLYNEQFF. The genes are TRBV11-2 and TRBJ2-1; D is possibly TRBD1 (6 bases). Trimming left V 6 bases short and J 4 bases short, with 19 bases between. Germline CDR1 SGHAT, CDR2 FQNNGV. This CDR3 spans 16 amino acids.

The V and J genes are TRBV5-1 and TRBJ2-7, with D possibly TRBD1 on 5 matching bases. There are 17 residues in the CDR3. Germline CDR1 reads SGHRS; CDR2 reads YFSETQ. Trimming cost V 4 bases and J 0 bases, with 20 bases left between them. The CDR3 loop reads CASSGGQGRTPSYEQYF. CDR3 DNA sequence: TGCGCCAGCAGCGGTGGACAAGGCCGAACCCCCTCCTACGAGCAGTACTTC.

This CDR3 is CSARDYKGLVAFF. CDR3 bases: TGCAGTGCTAGAGATTACAAGGGGCTTGTCGCTTTCTTT. The chain combines TRBV20-1 with TRBJ1-1; the D gene is possibly TRBD1 (5 bases). Per the germline V gene, CDR1 is DFQATT and CDR2 is SNEGSKA (reference sequence). The CDR3 runs to 13 residues. The V end lost 0 bases, the J end lost 11 bases, and 16 bases lay between the germline ends.

CDR3 amino acids: CASSYIRGVEQYF. The CDR3 nucleotides are TGTGCCAGCAGTTACATTAGGGGAGTCGAGCAGTACTTC. The chain joins TRBV6-2 or TRBV6-3 to TRBJ2-7; perhaps D is TRBD1 or TRBD2 (5 bases each). CDR3 length: 13 amino acids. Germline assignment: CDR1 MNHEY and CDR2 SVGEGT. The ends were cut back, 2 bases at V and 6 bases at J, with 11 bases in the middle.

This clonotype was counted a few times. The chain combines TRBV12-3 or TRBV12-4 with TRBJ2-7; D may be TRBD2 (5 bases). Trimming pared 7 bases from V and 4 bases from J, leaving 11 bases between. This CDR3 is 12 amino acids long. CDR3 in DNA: TGTGCCAGCACAAAGCGGCAGTACGAGCAGTACTTC. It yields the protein CASTKRQYEQYF.

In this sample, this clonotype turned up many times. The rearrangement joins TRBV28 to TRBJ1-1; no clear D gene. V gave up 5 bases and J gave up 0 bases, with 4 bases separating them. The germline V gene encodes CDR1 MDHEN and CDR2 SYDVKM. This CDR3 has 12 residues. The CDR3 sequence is CASSQLNTEAFF. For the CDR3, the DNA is TGTGCCAGCAGTCAATTGAACACTGAAGCTTTCTTT.

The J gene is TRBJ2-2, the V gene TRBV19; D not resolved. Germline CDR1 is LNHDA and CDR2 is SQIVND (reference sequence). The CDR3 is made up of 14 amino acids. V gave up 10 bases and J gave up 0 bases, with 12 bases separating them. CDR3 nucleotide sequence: TGTGCCATTAGACGCCAGGCGAACACCGGGGAGCTGTTTTTT. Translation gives CAIRRQANTGELFF.

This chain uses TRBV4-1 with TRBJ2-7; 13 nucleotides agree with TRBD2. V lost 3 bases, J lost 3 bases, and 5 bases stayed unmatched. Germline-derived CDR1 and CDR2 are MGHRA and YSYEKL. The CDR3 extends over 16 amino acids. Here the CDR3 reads CASSHLGLAGIYEQYF. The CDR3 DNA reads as TGCGCCAGCAGCCACCTGGGACTAGCGGGAATCTACGAGCAGTACTTC.

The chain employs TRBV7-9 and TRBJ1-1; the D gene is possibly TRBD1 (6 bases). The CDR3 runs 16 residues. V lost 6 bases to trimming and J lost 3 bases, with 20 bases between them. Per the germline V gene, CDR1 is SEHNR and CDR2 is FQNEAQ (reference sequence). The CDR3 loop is CASRPVKTGPYTEAFF. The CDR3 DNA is TGTGCCAGCAGACCAGTCAAAACAGGGCCCTACACTGAAGCTTTCTTT. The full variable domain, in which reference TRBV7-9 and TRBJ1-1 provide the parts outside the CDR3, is DTGVSQNPRHKITKRGQNVTFRCDPISEHNRLYWYRQTLGQGPEFLTYFQNEAQLEKSRLLSDRFSAERPKGSFSTLEIQRTEQGDSAMYLCASRPVKTGPYTEAFFGQGTRLTVV.

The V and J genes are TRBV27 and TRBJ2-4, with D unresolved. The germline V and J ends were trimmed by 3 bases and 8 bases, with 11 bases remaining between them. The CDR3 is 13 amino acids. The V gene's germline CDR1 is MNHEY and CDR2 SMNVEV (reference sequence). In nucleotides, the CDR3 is TGTGCCAGCAGTTTGAATCCGGAATACATTCAGTACTTC. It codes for CASSLNPEYIQYF.

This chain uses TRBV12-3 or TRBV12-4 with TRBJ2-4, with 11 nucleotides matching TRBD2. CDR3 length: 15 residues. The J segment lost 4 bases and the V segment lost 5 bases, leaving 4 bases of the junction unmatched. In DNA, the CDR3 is TGTGCCAGCAGTCTGACTAGCGGGGTAAAAAACATTCAGTACTTC. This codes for CASSLTSGVKNIQYF.

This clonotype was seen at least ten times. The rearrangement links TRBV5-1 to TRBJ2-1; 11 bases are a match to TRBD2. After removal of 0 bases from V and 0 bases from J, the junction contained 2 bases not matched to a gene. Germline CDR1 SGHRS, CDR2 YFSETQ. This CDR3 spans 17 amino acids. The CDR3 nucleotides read TGCGCCAGCAGCTTGGTGCTAGCGGGAGGCTCCTACAATGAGCAGTTCTTC. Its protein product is CASSLVLAGGSYNEQFF. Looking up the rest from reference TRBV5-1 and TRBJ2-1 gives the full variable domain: KAGVTQTPRYLIKTRGQQVTLSCSPISGHRSVSWYQQTPGQGLQFLFEYFSETQRNKGNFPGRFSGRQFSNSRSEMNVSTLELGDSALYLCASSLVLAGGSYNEQFFGPGTRLTVL.

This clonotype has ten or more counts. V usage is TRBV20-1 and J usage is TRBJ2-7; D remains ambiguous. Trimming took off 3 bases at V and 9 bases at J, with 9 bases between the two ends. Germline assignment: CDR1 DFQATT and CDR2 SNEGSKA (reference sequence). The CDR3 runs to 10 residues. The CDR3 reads CSASSERQYF. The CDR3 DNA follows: TGCAGTGCTAGTTCCGAGAGGCAGTACTTC.

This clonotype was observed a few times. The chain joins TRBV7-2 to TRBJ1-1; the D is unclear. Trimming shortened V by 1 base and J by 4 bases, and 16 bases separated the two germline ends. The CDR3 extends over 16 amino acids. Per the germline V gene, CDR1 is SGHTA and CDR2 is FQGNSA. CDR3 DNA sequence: TGTGCCAGCAGCTTAGTCGGTAGGGTCCGGGGCACTGAAGCTTTCTTT. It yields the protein CASSLVGRVRGTEAFF.

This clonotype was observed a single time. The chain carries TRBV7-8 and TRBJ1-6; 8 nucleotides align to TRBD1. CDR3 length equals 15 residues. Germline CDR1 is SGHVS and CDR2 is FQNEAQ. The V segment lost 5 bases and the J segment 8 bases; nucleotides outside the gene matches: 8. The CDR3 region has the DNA TGTGCCAGCAGCCCGAGGACAGGGCTGCATTCACCCCTCCACTTT. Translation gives CASSPRTGLHSPLHF.

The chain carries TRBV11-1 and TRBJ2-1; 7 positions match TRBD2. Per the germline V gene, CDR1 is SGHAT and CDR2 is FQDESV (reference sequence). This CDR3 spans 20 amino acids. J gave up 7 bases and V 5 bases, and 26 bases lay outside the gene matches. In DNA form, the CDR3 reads TGTGCCAGCAGCCGGACTCGGACGGGAGGATGGCTACTCAATGCGAATGAGCAGTTCTTC. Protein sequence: CASSRTRTGGWLLNANEQFF. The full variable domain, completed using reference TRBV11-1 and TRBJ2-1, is EAEVAQSPRYKITEKSQAVAFWCDPISGHATLYWYRQILGQGPELLVQFQDESVVDDSQLPKDRFSAERLKGVDSTLKIQPAELGDSAMYLCASSRTRTGGWLLNANEQFFGPGTRLTVL.

CDR3 sequence (DNA): TGCGCCAGCAGCTGGGACCACCCCTATGGCAATGAGCAGTTCTTC. Protein product: CASSWDHPYGNEQFF. This rearrangement joins TRBV5-1 to TRBJ2-1; D is possibly TRBD1 or TRBD2 (5 bases each). Trimming took off 3 bases at V and 6 bases at J, with 16 bases between the two ends. From germline, CDR1 is SGHRS and CDR2 YFSETQ. This CDR3 contains 15 residues.

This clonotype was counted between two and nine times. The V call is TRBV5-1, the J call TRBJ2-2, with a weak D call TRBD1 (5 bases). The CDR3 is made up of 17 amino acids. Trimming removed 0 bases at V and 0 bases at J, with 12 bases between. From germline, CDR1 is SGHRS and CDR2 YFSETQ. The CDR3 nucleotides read TGCGCCAGCAGCTTGGAGGTAGGGGCCACGAACACCGGGGAGCTGTTTTTT. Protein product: CASSLEVGATNTGELFF.

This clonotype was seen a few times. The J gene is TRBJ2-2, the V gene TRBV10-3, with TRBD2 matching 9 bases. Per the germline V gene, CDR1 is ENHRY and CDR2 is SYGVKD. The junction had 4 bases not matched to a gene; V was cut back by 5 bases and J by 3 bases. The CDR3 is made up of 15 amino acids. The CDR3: CAISPGLADTGELFF. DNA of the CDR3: TGTGCCATCAGTCCGGGACTAGCTGACACCGGGGAGCTGTTTTTT.

CDR3 nucleotide sequence: TGTGCCAGCAGTGAATTCGGGGCAGGGGGCCATGAGCAGTTCTTC. Amino acid sequence: CASSEFGAGGHEQFF. The V and J genes are TRBV25-1 and TRBJ2-1; 8 bases align to TRBD1. The V gene end was trimmed by 1 base and the J gene end by 8 bases; junction bases not matched to a gene: 7. CDR3 size: 15 residues. Per the germline V gene, CDR1 is MGHDK and CDR2 is SYGVNS.

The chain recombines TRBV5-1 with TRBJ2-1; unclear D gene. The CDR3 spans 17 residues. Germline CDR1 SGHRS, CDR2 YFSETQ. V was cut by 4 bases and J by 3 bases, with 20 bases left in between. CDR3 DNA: TGCGCCAGCAGCGATTGGATGCGTAAAAGCCTCTACAATGAGCAGTTCTTC. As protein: CASSDWMRKSLYNEQFF.

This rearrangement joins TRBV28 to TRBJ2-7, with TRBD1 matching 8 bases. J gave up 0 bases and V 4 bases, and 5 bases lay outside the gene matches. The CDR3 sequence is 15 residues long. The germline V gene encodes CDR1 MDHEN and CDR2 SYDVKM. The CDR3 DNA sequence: TGTGCCAGCAGTTGGGGACAGGTGATCTCCTACGAGCAGTACTTC. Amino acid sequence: CASSWGQVISYEQYF.

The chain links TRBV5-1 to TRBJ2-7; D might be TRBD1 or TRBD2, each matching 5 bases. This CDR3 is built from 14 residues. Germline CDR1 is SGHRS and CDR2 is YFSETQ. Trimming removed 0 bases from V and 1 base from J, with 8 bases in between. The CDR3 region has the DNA TGCGCCAGCAGCTTGGTGAGGGGATCCTACGAGCAGTACTTC. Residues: CASSLVRGSYEQYF.